The 15 T cell receptor beta chains below come from one sample, sequenced in a study of neurological immune-mediated disorders. MiXCR, applied by TCRdb to the 5' RACE reads, yields one record per CDR3 protein. The sample contains roughly 25,000 distinct CDR3 sequences, less than 2.5% of which appear only once. The sample comprised PBMCs. The receptor source for this set is a woman aged 45-60 years with multiple sclerosis.

This clonotype showed up many times. The V and J genes are TRBV20-1 and TRBJ2-5; possible D gene TRBD2, 6 bases. CDR1 DFQATT and CDR2 SNEGSKA come from the germline V gene (reference sequence). V was cut by 1 base and J by 5 bases, with 17 bases left in between. The CDR3 contains 15 residues. This CDR3 is CSARVPTGASETQYF. CDR3 sequence (DNA): TGCAGTGCTAGAGTTCCGACGGGAGCCTCGGAGACCCAGTACTTC.

This clonotype turned up a few times. A read error may be the cause here, since a much bigger clone is one base away. The V gene is TRBV11-2, the J gene TRBJ2-7, with D hard to call. The V and J ends lost 4 bases and 7 bases respectively, with 14 bases between them. Germline V gene lookup returns CDR1 SGHAT and CDR2 FQNNGV. The CDR3 totals 13 residues. This CDR3 reads CASSSVPGLEQYF. In DNA, the CDR3 is TGTGCCAGCAGCTCTGTCCCTGGGTTAGAGCAGTACTTC.

This clonotype was found many times. J is TRBJ1-2 and V is TRBV20-1; D is perhaps TRBD1 (5 bases). The CDR3 loop spans 14 amino acids. V was trimmed by 0 bases and J by 7 bases, leaving 15 bases between them. Germline values: CDR1 DFQATT, CDR2 SNEGSKA (reference sequence). The CDR3 reads CSARDRVARAGYTF. In DNA form, the CDR3 reads TGCAGTGCTAGAGATCGGGTAGCCAGGGCTGGCTACACCTTC.

This clonotype is categorized as medium-sized. This sequence joins TRBV5-1 and TRBJ1-1; D unresolved. V was trimmed by 1 base and J by 1 base, leaving 8 bases between them. The CDR3 spans 14 residues. Germline CDR1 reads SGHRS; CDR2 reads YFSETQ. The CDR3 loop reads CASSLQPGNTEAFF. CDR3 nucleotide sequence: TGCGCCAGCAGCTTGCAGCCCGGGAACACTGAAGCTTTCTTT.

There are many counts of this clonotype. Germline and junction disagree at one end, which may indicate a read error. In DNA, the CDR3 is TGCAGTGCTAGGCGAAGCTCCTATAATTCACCCCTCAACTTT. Amino acids: CSARRSSYNSPLNF. The chain recombines TRBV20-1 with TRBJ1-6; D is undetermined. The CDR3 runs to 14 residues. The germline CDR1 and CDR2 sequences are DFQATT and SNEGSKA (reference sequence).

In this sample, this clonotype turned up many times. A much larger clone is a single base away; this may be a read error. The V and J genes are TRBV5-1 and TRBJ1-1, with 7 nucleotides matching TRBD1. There are 15 residues in the CDR3. The ends lost 0 bases at V and 3 bases at J; junction bases unmatched: 5. The germline gives CDR1 SGHRS, CDR2 YFSETQ. The CDR3 nucleotides read TGCGCCAGCAGCTTGGACAGGGGAATGTACACTGAAGCTTTCTTT. This codes for CASSLDRGMYTEAFF.

This clonotype appeared many times. This chain links TRBV18 with TRBJ1-2, with D perhaps TRBD1 (5 bases). Trimming took 5 bases from V and 4 from J, leaving 11 bases between them. CDR1 and CDR2 from the germline V gene are KGHSH and LQKENI. CDR3 length: 13 amino acids. For the CDR3, the DNA is TGTGCCAGCTCATCGGGGCAGGGCTATGGCTACACCTTC. It specifies CASSSGQGYGYTF.

The table lists this clonotype with many counts. The chain recombines TRBV5-1 with TRBJ2-1; 7 bases agree with TRBD1. With 1 base clipped from V and 5 bases from J, the junction kept 6 bases outside the gene matches. The CDR3 runs to 15 residues. The germline CDR1 and CDR2 sequences are SGHRS and YFSETQ. The CDR3 DNA reads TGCGCCAGCAGCTTGACAGGGGAAACCAACAATGAGCAGTTCTTC. Translated: CASSLTGETNNEQFF.

This clonotype was observed at least ten times. The chain combines TRBV12-3 or TRBV12-4 with TRBJ1-1, with 9 positions matching TRBD1. The CDR3 contains 16 residues. Trimming cost V 5 bases and J 1 base; bases outside gene matches: 8. DNA for the CDR3: TGTGCCAGCAGTACCTCTCCACAGGGGGCGAACACTGAAGCTTTCTTT. It specifies CASSTSPQGANTEAFF.

In this sample, this clonotype is medium-sized. The rearrangement joins TRBV5-1 to TRBJ2-7; unclear D gene. V dropped 0 bases and J dropped 4 bases, with 8 bases sitting between them. CDR1 is SGHRS, CDR2 YFSETQ, per germline. The CDR3 consists of 13 residues. CDR3 sequence (DNA): TGCGCCAGCAGCTTGGCGAACGGATACGAGCAGTACTTC. Translation: CASSLANGYEQYF.

This clonotype occurred many times. The chain has TRBV6-5 and TRBJ2-3; tentative D call: TRBD2 (5 bases). V dropped 2 bases and J dropped 3 bases, with 18 bases sitting between them. The CDR3 consists of 17 residues. Germline loops: CDR1 MNHEY, CDR2 SVGAGI. This CDR3 reads CASSYLRDSLSTDTQYF. The CDR3 coding sequence is TGTGCCAGCAGTTACCTTCGGGATTCCCTGTCAACAGATACGCAGTATTTT.

This clonotype was counted many times. The chain couples TRBV10-3 to TRBJ1-4; D uncertain. Germline V gene data show CDR1 as ENHRY and CDR2 as SYGVKD. V shed 2 bases and J shed 8 bases, with 9 bases lying between them. The CDR3 consists of 13 residues. The CDR3 bases are TGTGCCATCAGTGAGACGGCTTTAGAAAAACTGTTTTTT. Amino acids: CAISETALEKLFF.

This clonotype was seen many times. The V gene is TRBV7-2, the J gene TRBJ2-1; 10 bases fit TRBD2. V shed 5 bases and J 4 bases; nucleotides not matched to a gene: 8. The CDR3 is 16 residues long. From germline, CDR1 is SGHTA and CDR2 FQGNSA. The CDR3: CASSPRVAGGYNEQFF. Here the CDR3 DNA reads TGTGCCAGCAGCCCCAGGGTAGCGGGGGGATACAATGAGCAGTTCTTC.

This clonotype was seen repeatedly, ten times or more. This chain connects TRBV24-1 to TRBJ2-1; 7 nucleotides align to TRBD1. CDR3 length: 13 amino acids. Germline V lookup: CDR1 KGHDR, CDR2 SFDVKD. After removal of 7 bases from V and 13 bases from J, the junction contained 12 bases not matched to a gene. The DNA of the CDR3 is TGTGCCACCAGAAGGACAGGCGGAAATATCCAGTTCTTC. The encoded protein is CATRRTGGNIQFF.

There are many counts of this clonotype. The V gene is TRBV29-1, the J gene TRBJ1-2; 7 bases map to TRBD1. CDR1 and CDR2 from the germline V gene are SQVTM and ANQGSEA. J gave up 4 bases and V 3 bases, and 14 bases lay outside the gene matches. The CDR3 is made up of 16 amino acids. The CDR3 is CSVETSSTGASYGYTF. Written as DNA, the CDR3 is TGCAGCGTTGAGACTTCTTCTACAGGGGCCTCCTATGGCTACACCTTC. Full variable domain (rest looked up from reference TRBV29-1 and TRBJ1-2): SAVISQKPSRDICQRGTSLTIQCQVDSQVTMMFWYRQQPGQSLTLIATANQGSEATYESGFVIDKFPISRPNLTFSTLTVSNMSPEDSSIYLCSVETSSTGASYGYTFGSGTRLTVV.